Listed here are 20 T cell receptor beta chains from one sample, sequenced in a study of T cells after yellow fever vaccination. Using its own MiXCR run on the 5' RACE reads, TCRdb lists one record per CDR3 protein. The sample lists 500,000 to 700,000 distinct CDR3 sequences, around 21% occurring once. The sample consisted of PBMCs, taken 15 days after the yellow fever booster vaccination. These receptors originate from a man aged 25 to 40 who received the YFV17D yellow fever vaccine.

The chain's CDR3 is CASSLSMSKTQYF. The CDR3 coding sequence is TGTGCCAGCAGTTTAAGTATGTCGAAGACCCAGTACTTC. The genes are TRBV12-3 or TRBV12-4 and TRBJ2-5, with D unresolved. The V gene lost 2 bases and the J gene lost 6 bases, with 10 bases spanning the gap. This CDR3 comprises 13 residues.

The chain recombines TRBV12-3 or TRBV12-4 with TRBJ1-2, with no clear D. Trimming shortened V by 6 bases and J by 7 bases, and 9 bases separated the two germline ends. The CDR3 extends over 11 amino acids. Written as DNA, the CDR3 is TGTGCCAGCAGGGAAATGGGTGGCTACACCTTC. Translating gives CASREMGGYTF.

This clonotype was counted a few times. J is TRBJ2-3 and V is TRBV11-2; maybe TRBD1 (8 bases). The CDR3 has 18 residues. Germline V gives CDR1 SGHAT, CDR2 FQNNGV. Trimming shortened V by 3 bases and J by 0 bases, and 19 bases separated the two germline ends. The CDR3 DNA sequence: TGTGCCAGCAGCTTCGACAGGGGTGGACTAGGAAGCACAGATACGCAGTATTTT. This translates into CASSFDRGGLGSTDTQYF.

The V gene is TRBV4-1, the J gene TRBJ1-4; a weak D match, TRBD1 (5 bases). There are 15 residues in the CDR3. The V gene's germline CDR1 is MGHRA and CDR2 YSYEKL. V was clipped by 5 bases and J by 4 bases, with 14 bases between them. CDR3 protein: CASSARQSFNEKLFF. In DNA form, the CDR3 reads TGCGCCAGCAGCGCCCGACAGTCCTTTAATGAAAAACTGTTTTTT.

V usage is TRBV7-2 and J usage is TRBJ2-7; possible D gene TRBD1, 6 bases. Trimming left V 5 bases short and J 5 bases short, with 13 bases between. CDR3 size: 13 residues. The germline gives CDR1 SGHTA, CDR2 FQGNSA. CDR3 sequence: CASSINRVNEQYF. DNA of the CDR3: TGTGCCAGCAGCATCAACAGGGTGAACGAGCAGTACTTC.

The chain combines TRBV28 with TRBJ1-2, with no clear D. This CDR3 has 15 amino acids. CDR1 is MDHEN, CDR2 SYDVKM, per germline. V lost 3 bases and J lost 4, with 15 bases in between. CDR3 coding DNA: TGTGCCAGCAGTTTGAGCGTAGTACAGATCTATGGCTACACCTTC. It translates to CASSLSVVQIYGYTF.

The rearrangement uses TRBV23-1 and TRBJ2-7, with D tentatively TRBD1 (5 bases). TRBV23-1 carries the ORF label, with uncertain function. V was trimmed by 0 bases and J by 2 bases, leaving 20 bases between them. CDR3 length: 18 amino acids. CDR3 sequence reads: CASSQSRAGLTVTYEQYF. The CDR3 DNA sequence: TGCGCCAGCAGTCAATCTCGGGCAGGTCTGACAGTTACCTACGAGCAGTACTTC.

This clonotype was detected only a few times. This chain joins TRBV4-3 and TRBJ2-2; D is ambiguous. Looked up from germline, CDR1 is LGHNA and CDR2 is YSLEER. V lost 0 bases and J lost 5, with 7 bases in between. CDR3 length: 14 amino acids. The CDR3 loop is CASSQDGRTGELFF. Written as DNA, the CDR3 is TGCGCCAGCAGCCAAGATGGACGGACCGGGGAGCTGTTTTTT.

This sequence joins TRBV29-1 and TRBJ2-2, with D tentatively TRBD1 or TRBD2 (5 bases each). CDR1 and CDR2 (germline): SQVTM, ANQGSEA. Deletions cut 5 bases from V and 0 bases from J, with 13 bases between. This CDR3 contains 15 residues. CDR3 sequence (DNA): TGCAGCGTTCTCGTCGGGGCAGCGAACACCGGGGAGCTGTTTTTT. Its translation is CSVLVGAANTGELFF.

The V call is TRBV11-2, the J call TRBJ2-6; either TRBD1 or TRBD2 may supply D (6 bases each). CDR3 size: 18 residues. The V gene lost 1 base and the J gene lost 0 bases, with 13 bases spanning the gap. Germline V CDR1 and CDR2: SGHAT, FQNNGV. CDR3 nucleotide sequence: TGTGCCAGCAGCTTAGGACTAGGAGGGGGCTCTGGGGCCAACGTCCTGACTTTC. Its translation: CASSLGLGGGSGANVLTF.

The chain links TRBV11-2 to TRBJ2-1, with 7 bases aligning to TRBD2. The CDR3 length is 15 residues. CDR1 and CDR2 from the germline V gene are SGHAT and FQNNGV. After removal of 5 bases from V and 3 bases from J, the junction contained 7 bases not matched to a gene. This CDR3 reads CASSRTSYYYNEQFF. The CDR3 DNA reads TGTGCCAGCAGCCGGACTAGTTACTACTACAATGAGCAGTTCTTC.

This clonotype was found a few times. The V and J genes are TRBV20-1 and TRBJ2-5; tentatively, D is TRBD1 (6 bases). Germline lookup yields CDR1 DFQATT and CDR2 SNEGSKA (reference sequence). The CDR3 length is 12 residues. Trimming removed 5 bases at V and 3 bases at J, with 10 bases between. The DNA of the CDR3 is TGCAGTGCTGTCAGACAGGAAGAGACCCAGTACTTC. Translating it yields CSAVRQEETQYF.

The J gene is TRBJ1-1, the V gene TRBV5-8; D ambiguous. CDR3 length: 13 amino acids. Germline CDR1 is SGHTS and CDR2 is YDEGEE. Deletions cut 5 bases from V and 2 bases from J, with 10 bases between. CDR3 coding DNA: TGTGCCAGCAGGGGAAGGATAAACACTGAAGCTTTCTTT. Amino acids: CASRGRINTEAFF.

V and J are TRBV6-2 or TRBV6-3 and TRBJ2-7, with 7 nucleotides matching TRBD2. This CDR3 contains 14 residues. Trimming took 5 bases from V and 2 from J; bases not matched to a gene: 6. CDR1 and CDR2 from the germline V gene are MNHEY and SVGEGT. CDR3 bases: TGTGCCAGCAGTCCCAGACTAGCCGCCTACGAGCAGTACTTC. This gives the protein CASSPRLAAYEQYF.

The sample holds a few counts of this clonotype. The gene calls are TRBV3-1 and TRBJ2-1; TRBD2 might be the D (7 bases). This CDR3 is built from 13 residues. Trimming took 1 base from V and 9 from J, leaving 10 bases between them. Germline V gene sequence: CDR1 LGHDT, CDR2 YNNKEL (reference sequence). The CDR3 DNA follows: TGTGCCAGCAGCCAAGTCGGGGGGCGTGAGCAGTTCTTC. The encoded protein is CASSQVGGREQFF.

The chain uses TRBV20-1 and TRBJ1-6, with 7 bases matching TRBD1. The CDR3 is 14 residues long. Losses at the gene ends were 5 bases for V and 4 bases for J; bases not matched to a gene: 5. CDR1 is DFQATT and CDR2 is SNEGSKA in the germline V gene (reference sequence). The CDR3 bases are TGCAGTGCTCCTGACAGGGCTTATAATTCACCCCTCCACTTT. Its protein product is CSAPDRAYNSPLHF.

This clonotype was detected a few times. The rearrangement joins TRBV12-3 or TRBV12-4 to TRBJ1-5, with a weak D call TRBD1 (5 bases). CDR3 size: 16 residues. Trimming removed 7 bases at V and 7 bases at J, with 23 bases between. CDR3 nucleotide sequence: TGTGCCAGCACCCTCAGGGCAGGGCGCGCCCCCCAGCCCCAGCATTTT. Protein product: CASTLRAGRAPQPQHF.

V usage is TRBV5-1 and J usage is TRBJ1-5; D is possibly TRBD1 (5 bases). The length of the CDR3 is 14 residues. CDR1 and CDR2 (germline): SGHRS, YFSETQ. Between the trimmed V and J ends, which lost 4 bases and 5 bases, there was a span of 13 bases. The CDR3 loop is CASSPGSRDQPQHF. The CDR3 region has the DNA TGCGCCAGCAGCCCAGGGAGCCGTGATCAGCCCCAGCATTTT.

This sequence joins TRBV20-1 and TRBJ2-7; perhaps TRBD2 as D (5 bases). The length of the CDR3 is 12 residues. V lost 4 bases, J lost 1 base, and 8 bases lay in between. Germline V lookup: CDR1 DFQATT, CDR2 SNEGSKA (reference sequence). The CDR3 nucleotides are TGCAGTGCTATAGCGTCGTCCTACGAGCAGTACTTC. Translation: CSAIASSYEQYF.

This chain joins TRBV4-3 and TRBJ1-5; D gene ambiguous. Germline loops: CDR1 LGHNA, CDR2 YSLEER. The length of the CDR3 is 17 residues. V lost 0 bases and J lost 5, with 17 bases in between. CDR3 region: CASSQEATGSAYQPQHF. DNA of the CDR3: TGCGCCAGCAGCCAAGAGGCCACTGGGTCCGCCTATCAGCCCCAGCATTTT.